This entry describes one TCR beta chain. These data originate in a study of blood T cell repertoires in COVID-19. The wider study: COVID-19 samples from acute and convalescent phases originated in the United States, Italy and Spain. Sample material is recorded as cDNA or gDNA derived from T cells, B-cell-depleted T cells, or PBMCs.

How the authors handled the data: Nucleated cell number was recorded as an estimate derived from reference gene primer amplification. The method was immunoSEQ multiplex PCR; TCRdb's version includes in-frame clones alone and lacks a portion of them. Clone size and V and J calls were adopted from that table, with D and trimming inferred from the DNA. The sample yields about 180,000 clones, roughly 90% seen once. The CDR3 covers 13 residues. The V gene end was trimmed by 1 base and the J gene end by 8 bases; junction bases not matched to a gene: 4. Germline V gives CDR1 MNHEY, CDR2 SVGAGI. The source material was peripheral blood. The source is a woman aged 50 to 65 with acute or convalescent COVID-19. The V and J genes are TRBV6-5 and TRBJ1-2; 7 nucleotides match TRBD1. In nucleotides, the CDR3 is TGTGCCAGCAGTTACTGGACAGGCGGGGGCTACACCTTC. Protein: CASSYWTGGGYTF.